Each of the 22 T cell receptor beta chains below was sequenced from the same sample in a study of shared clonotypes between healthy human individuals. Here immunoSEQ multiplex PCR was the method, and the copy in TCRdb shows in-frame clones only, minus some. The sample lists some 1,400,000 clones, roughly 96% occurring once. Sequencing was done on a sample of naive CD4+ T cells sorted from blood. Noted subset: CD45RA+ positively selected. The receptors stem from a man under 40 in good health.

The chain recombines TRBV19 with TRBJ2-5, with a weak D call TRBD1 (5 bases). Trimming stripped 5 bases from V and 2 bases from J, with 12 bases between. Germline V gene lookup returns CDR1 LNHDA and CDR2 SQIVND (reference sequence). The CDR3 extends over 14 amino acids. In DNA, the CDR3 is TGTGCCAGTAGTGCAGGCAGGGTTCAAGAGACCCAGTACTTC. Protein product: CASSAGRVQETQYF. Filled out from reference TRBV19 and TRBJ2-5, the complete variable domain reads DGGITQSPKYLFRKEGQNVTLSCEQNLNHDAMYWYRQDPGQGLRLIYYSQIVNDFQKGDIAEGYSVSREKKESFPLTVTSAQKNPTAFYLCASSAGRVQETQYFGPGTRLLVL.

V gene TRBV5-6 combines with J gene TRBJ2-5; 9 bases are a match to TRBD2. CDR1 and CDR2 (germline): SGHDT, YYEEEE. This CDR3 has 16 amino acids. V lost 4 bases, J lost 2 bases, and 9 bases stayed unmatched. The CDR3 spells CASSGGLAKIQETQYF. The CDR3 bases are TGTGCCAGCAGCGGCGGACTAGCGAAAATACAAGAGACCCAGTACTTC.

This clone was seen once. The CDR3 nucleotides are TGTGCCAGCAGTCCCGGGACCACCACCGGGGAGCTGTTTTTT. It yields the protein CASSPGTTTGELFF. The chain joins TRBV27 to TRBJ2-2; D may match TRBD1 or TRBD2 (5 bases each). V lost 5 bases to trimming and J lost 4 bases, with 11 bases between them. Germline loops: CDR1 MNHEY, CDR2 SMNVEV (reference sequence). The CDR3 has 14 amino acids.

The chain is built from TRBV29-1 and TRBJ2-1; D possibly corresponds to TRBD1 (6 bases). This CDR3 has 13 residues. V was clipped by 6 bases and J by 0 bases, with 9 bases between them. Germline V CDR1 and CDR2: SQVTM, ANQGSEA. DNA for the CDR3: TGCAGCGTCCGACAGGACTCCTACAATGAGCAGTTCTTC. As protein: CSVRQDSYNEQFF.

The count of this clone is one. J is TRBJ2-1 and V is TRBV9; a weak D match, TRBD2 (5 bases). With 4 bases removed from V and 0 bases from J, the gap between germline ends came to 8 bases. The CDR3 covers 14 residues. Germline V lookup: CDR1 SGDLS, CDR2 YYNGEE. This CDR3 is CASSTGLSYNEQFF. The CDR3 bases are TGTGCCAGCAGCACTGGACTCTCCTACAATGAGCAGTTCTTC.

The chain uses TRBV4-2 and TRBJ2-3, with TRBD2 matching over 12 bases. The trim removed 2 bases at V and 3 bases at J, leaving 9 bases unmatched. CDR1 is LGHNA, CDR2 YNFKEQ, per germline. The CDR3 extends over 18 amino acids. CDR3 sequence (DNA): TGTGCCAGCAGCCAACTACTAGCGGGAGGAGTCCAAACAGATACGCAGTATTTT. Translating gives CASSQLLAGGVQTDTQYF.

The CDR3 DNA sequence: TGTGCCAGCAGCTCGATCCGGGACAGGGCGCCGTACGAGCAGTACTTC. Protein: CASSSIRDRAPYEQYF. J is TRBJ2-7 and V is TRBV11-2; TRBD1 aligns across 9 bases. V was clipped by 4 bases and J by 4 bases; unmatched bases: 11. Germline CDR1 SGHAT, CDR2 FQNNGV. This CDR3 comprises 16 residues.

This clone was seen only once. This chain joins TRBV7-2 and TRBJ2-4; a weak D match, TRBD1 (5 bases). The V end was cut by 7 bases, the J end by 0 bases, with 13 bases between. This CDR3 region has 15 residues. The germline V gene encodes CDR1 SGHTA and CDR2 FQGNSA. In DNA form, the CDR3 reads TGTGCCAGCACTTTGATGACAGTAGCCAAAAACATTCAGTACTTC. Its protein is CASTLMTVAKNIQYF.

The chain uses TRBV18 and TRBJ2-1; possible D gene TRBD1, 6 bases. Looked up from germline, CDR1 is KGHSH and CDR2 is LQKENI. The CDR3 totals 14 residues. V was clipped by 1 base and J by 9 bases, with 13 bases between them. The CDR3 loop is CASSPLSQGSEQFF. The CDR3 nucleotides read TGTGCCAGCTCACCACTATCCCAGGGGAGTGAGCAGTTCTTC.

The rearrangement uses TRBV19 and TRBJ1-4, with a tentative D call TRBD1 (5 bases). The CDR3 runs 14 residues. Per the germline V gene, CDR1 is LNHDA and CDR2 is SQIVND (reference sequence). Trimming left V 3 bases short and J 7 bases short, with 12 bases between. The CDR3 is CASSIRGVTEKLFF. The CDR3 DNA follows: TGTGCCAGTAGTATCCGGGGGGTGACTGAAAAACTGTTTTTT. Filled out from reference TRBV19 and TRBJ1-4, the complete variable domain reads DGGITQSPKYLFRKEGQNVTLSCEQNLNHDAMYWYRQDPGQGLRLIYYSQIVNDFQKGDIAEGYSVSREKKESFPLTVTSAQKNPTAFYLCASSIRGVTEKLFFGSGTQLSVL.

The V and J genes are TRBV19 and TRBJ2-3; D uncertain. V lost 3 bases, J lost 6 bases, and 16 bases lay in between. The germline V gene encodes CDR1 LNHDA and CDR2 SQIVND (reference sequence). The CDR3 covers 15 residues. In DNA form, the CDR3 reads TGTGCCAGTAGTATGCAATACCCCAGGCCGGATACGCAGTATTTT. Translating it yields CASSMQYPRPDTQYF.

V gene TRBV5-1 combines with J gene TRBJ2-3, with a weak D call TRBD1 (5 bases). Germline CDR1 is SGHRS and CDR2 is YFSETQ. Trimming took off 4 bases at V and 2 bases at J, with 8 bases between the two ends. This CDR3 has 13 residues. CDR3: CASSGQTTDTQYF. For the CDR3, the DNA is TGCGCCAGCAGCGGACAAACCACAGATACGCAGTATTTT.

The rearrangement joins TRBV10-2 to TRBJ2-2, with D unclear. V lost 4 bases and J lost 0, with 18 bases in between. Per the germline V gene, CDR1 is WSHSY and CDR2 is SAAADI. This CDR3 is 18 amino acids long. The CDR3 DNA is TGCGCCAGCAGTGCTACTCGGGTGGGCGGATCGAACACCGGGGAGCTGTTTTTT. Its protein product is CASSATRVGGSNTGELFF.

This clone has just one count. V usage is TRBV19 and J usage is TRBJ1-2; 9 bases map to TRBD1. V lost 5 bases to trimming and J lost 6 bases; unmatched junction nucleotides: 4. The CDR3 runs 13 residues. CDR1 is LNHDA and CDR2 is SQIVND in the germline V gene (reference sequence). CDR3 DNA: TGTGCCAGTAGTCCCCGGACAGGGGATGGCTACACCTTC. It encodes CASSPRTGDGYTF.

The V gene is TRBV4-3, the J gene TRBJ1-2; D is unclear. Germline V gene lookup returns CDR1 LGHNA and CDR2 YSLEER. The CDR3 has 15 residues. The V end lost 0 bases, the J end lost 2 bases, and 10 bases lay between the germline ends. The CDR3 is CASSQDTEGNYGYTF. CDR3 nucleotides: TGCGCCAGCAGCCAAGACACAGAGGGAAACTATGGCTACACCTTC.

This rearrangement joins TRBV6-1 to TRBJ1-5; D might be TRBD1 (5 bases). Germline CDR1 MNHNS, CDR2 SASEGT. The CDR3 totals 15 residues. Trimming removed 6 bases from V and 5 bases from J, with 17 bases in between. CDR3 nucleotides: TGTGCCAGCAGCCCCCGGGCAGGGCAGTATCAGCCCCAGCATTTT. Translating it yields CASSPRAGQYQPQHF.

The genes are TRBV28 and TRBJ1-5; D unclear. Germline V lookup: CDR1 MDHEN, CDR2 SYDVKM. This CDR3 is 14 amino acids long. The V and J ends lost 8 bases and 4 bases respectively, with 15 bases between them. The CDR3 nucleotides are TGTGCCAGCCAACCCCAGTCTTGGAATCAGCCCCAGCATTTT. Residues: CASQPQSWNQPQHF.

The chain carries TRBV6-1 and TRBJ1-4; TRBD1 matches at 12 bases. The CDR3 totals 14 residues. Germline V gene data show CDR1 as MNHNS and CDR2 as SASEGT. V lost 8 bases, J lost 8 bases, and 6 bases stayed unmatched. In DNA, the CDR3 is TGTGCCAGCGGCACCGGGACAGGGGGCGAAAAACTGTTTTTT. As protein: CASGTGTGGEKLFF.

The chain couples TRBV19 to TRBJ2-3; no definite D call. CDR1 and CDR2 (germline): LNHDA, SQIVND (reference sequence). The CDR3 consists of 13 residues. The V end lost 5 bases, the J end lost 5 bases, and 11 bases lay between the germline ends. This CDR3 reads CASSLGDGDTQYF. DNA of the CDR3: TGTGCCAGTAGTTTAGGAGACGGAGATACGCAGTATTTT.

The chain joins TRBV7-9 to TRBJ2-7; the D gene is possibly TRBD2 (5 bases). CDR3 length equals 14 residues. The V and J ends lost 7 bases and 2 bases respectively, with 15 bases between them. Looked up from germline, CDR1 is SEHNR and CDR2 is FQNEAQ (reference sequence). CDR3: CASNRGQQPYEQYF. The CDR3 DNA sequence: TGTGCCAGCAATAGAGGGCAGCAACCCTACGAGCAGTACTTC.

This chain uses TRBV15 with TRBJ2-5, with D unresolved. The germline gives CDR1 LNHNV, CDR2 YYDKDF (reference sequence). The CDR3 runs 13 residues. V gave up 3 bases and J gave up 0 bases, with 5 bases separating them. The CDR3: CATSSGHQETQYF. Here the CDR3 DNA reads TGTGCCACCAGCAGCGGTCACCAAGAGACCCAGTACTTC.

The chain combines TRBV7-9 with TRBJ2-5; tentative D call: TRBD2 (5 bases). Germline V CDR1 and CDR2: SEHNR, FQNEAQ (reference sequence). The CDR3 consists of 15 residues. Trimming stripped 3 bases from V and 1 base from J, with 12 bases between. The chain's CDR3 is CASSFELDFQETQYF. As DNA, the CDR3 is TGTGCCAGCAGCTTTGAATTGGACTTCCAAGAGACCCAGTACTTC.